Reported below is one T cell receptor (beta chain). This specimen belongs to a study of blood T cell repertoires in COVID-19. Overall study context: PBMCs, B-cell-depleted T cells, or T cells provided the cDNA or gDNA that made up the material.

How the authors handled the data: Reference gene primer amplification yielded estimated nucleated cell counts. Using immunoSEQ multiplex PCR, the repertoire was profiled, and TCRdb retains in-frame clones only, with some absent. V and J calls plus clone size are reproduced from that table; the DNA served to infer D and trimming. Found here are 150,000 to 200,000 clones, about four fifths of them singletons; the top ten hold about 8.4%. V shed 0 bases and J shed 3 bases, with 17 bases lying between them. The CDR3 contains 17 residues. Germline assignment: CDR1 MGHRA and CDR2 YSYEKL. The sequenced sample consisted of peripheral blood. The receptor's source is a woman in her seventies with acute or convalescent COVID-19. The chain employs TRBV4-1 and TRBJ1-2, with D maybe TRBD1 (6 bases). The DNA for the CDR3 is TGCGCCAGCAGCCAAGAAGAATGGTACAGGGAGCACTATGGCTACACCTTC. Translated: CASSQEEWYREHYGYTF.